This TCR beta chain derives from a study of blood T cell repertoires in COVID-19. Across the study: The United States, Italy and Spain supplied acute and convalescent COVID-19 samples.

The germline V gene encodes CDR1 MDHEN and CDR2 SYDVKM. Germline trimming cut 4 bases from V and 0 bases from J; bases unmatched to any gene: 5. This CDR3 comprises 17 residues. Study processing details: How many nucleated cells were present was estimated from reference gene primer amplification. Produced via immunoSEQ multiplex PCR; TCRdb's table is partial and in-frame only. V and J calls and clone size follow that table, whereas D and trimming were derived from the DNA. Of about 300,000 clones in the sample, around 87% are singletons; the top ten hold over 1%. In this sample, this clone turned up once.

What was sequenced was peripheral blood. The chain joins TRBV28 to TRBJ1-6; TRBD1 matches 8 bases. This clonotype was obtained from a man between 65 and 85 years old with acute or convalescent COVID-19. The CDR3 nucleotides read TGTGCCAGCAGTTCCGGACAGGGCAGCTCCTATAATTCACCCCTCCACTTT. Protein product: CASSSGQGSSYNSPLHF.